The next 30 T cell receptor beta chains were all read from a single sample in a study of OX40 agonist ivuxolimab in advanced cancers. Libraries were prepared by immunoSEQ multiplex PCR; TCRdb keeps only in-frame clonotypes and omits some of them. The sample includes 45,000 to 50,000 clones, more than 80% of them seen just once. The source was CD4+ or CD8+ T cells sorted from blood, collected in a trial of the OX40 agonist ivuxolimab. The receptor source for this set is an adult with an advanced solid tumor such as melanoma, head and neck, liver or kidney cancer.

The chain carries TRBV6-5 and TRBJ1-1; D ambiguous. Germline CDR1 is MNHEY and CDR2 is SVGAGI. The V end was cut by 2 bases, the J end by 1 base, with 5 bases between. CDR3 length: 13 residues. CDR3 residues: CASSYGRNTEAFF. The CDR3 DNA reads TGTGCCAGCAGTTACGGGAGGAACACTGAAGCTTTCTTT.

The chain uses TRBV18 and TRBJ2-7; D call uncertain. This CDR3 is built from 13 residues. The germline CDR1 and CDR2 sequences are KGHSH and LQKENI. V dropped 0 bases and J dropped 3 bases, with 6 bases sitting between them. In DNA, the CDR3 is TGTGCCAGCTCACCACCGATGGTCTACGAGCAGTACTTC. Translation gives CASSPPMVYEQYF.

V gene TRBV7-9 combines with J gene TRBJ2-7; no reliable D call. The CDR3 covers 14 residues. Germline V lookup: CDR1 SEHNR, CDR2 FQNEAQ (reference sequence). V lost 7 bases to trimming and J lost 2 bases, with 15 bases between them. CDR3 sequence reads: CASTYRTSAYEQYF. The CDR3 DNA reads TGTGCCAGCACCTATCGGACCAGTGCCTACGAGCAGTACTTC.

V usage is TRBV5-6 and J usage is TRBJ2-2; the match to TRBD2 covers 13 bases. The CDR3 has 19 residues. CDR1 SGHDT and CDR2 YYEEEE come from the germline V gene. The V and J ends lost 0 bases and 5 bases, in that order; junction bases with no gene match: 10. CDR3 coding DNA: TGTGCCAGCAGCTTGGATGTGACTAGCGGGAGGTTGTGGACCGGGGAGCTGTTTTTT. This translates into CASSLDVTSGRLWTGELFF. The whole variable domain, remainder taken from reference TRBV5-6 and TRBJ2-2, is DAGVTQSPTHLIKTRGQQVTLRCSPKSGHDTVSWYQQALGQGPQFIFQYYEEEERQRGNFPDRFSGHQFPNYSSELNVNALLLGDSALYLCASSLDVTSGRLWTGELFFGEGSRLTVL.

The CDR3 DNA reads TGCGCCAGCAGCCAGGACAGGGTCCTTGATTATGGCTACACCTTC. Translating it yields CASSQDRVLDYGYTF. This rearrangement joins TRBV4-3 to TRBJ1-2; the match to TRBD1 covers 8 bases. The germline V gene encodes CDR1 LGHNA and CDR2 YSLEER. The CDR3 loop spans 15 amino acids. V shed 3 bases, J shed 5 bases, and the junction held 8 bases outside the gene matches.

The V gene is TRBV18, the J gene TRBJ1-3; D is uncertain. This CDR3 is 16 amino acids long. V was cut by 4 bases and J by 5 bases, with 18 bases left in between. Germline V gene data show CDR1 as KGHSH and CDR2 as LQKENI. CDR3 residues: CASSLRTRIGRNTIYF. CDR3 DNA sequence: TGTGCCAGCTCACTTAGGACCAGGATAGGCCGAAACACCATATATTTT.

This chain joins TRBV4-3 and TRBJ2-7; no clear D. Trimming removed 1 base at V and 0 bases at J, with 10 bases between. The CDR3 is 15 amino acids. The V gene's germline CDR1 is LGHNA and CDR2 YSLEER. CDR3 in DNA: TGCGCCAGCAGCCAAGCTGCGGAGAGCTCCTACGAGCAGTACTTC. The encoded protein is CASSQAAESSYEQYF.

This sequence joins TRBV4-2 and TRBJ1-1, with 10 positions matching TRBD1. Unmatched junction bases numbered 10, after V lost 8 bases and J lost 4 bases. This CDR3 is 15 amino acids long. CDR1 and CDR2 from the germline V gene are LGHNA and YNFKEQ. The CDR3 bases are TGTGCCAGCTCCCAACCGGGACAGGGGACCACTGAAGCTTTCTTT. Its protein is CASSQPGQGTTEAFF.

The chain recombines TRBV9 with TRBJ2-3; 8 nucleotides agree with TRBD1. CDR3 length: 15 amino acids. Trimming at V came to 2 bases and at J to 1 base, leaving 3 bases not matched to a gene. Germline loops: CDR1 SGDLS, CDR2 YYNGEE. CDR3 residues: CASSVYRGGTDTQYF. The CDR3 region has the DNA TGTGCCAGCAGCGTCTACAGGGGGGGCACAGATACGCAGTATTTT.

This clone was picked up a small number of times. J is TRBJ1-6 and V is TRBV27; 9 nucleotides agree with TRBD1. In germline, CDR1 is MNHEY, CDR2 SMNVEV (reference sequence). The V segment lost 7 bases and the J segment 9 bases; nucleotides outside the gene matches: 7. The CDR3 runs to 14 residues. The CDR3 spells CASTPGQGVSPLHF. CDR3 nucleotides: TGTGCCAGCACCCCGGGACAGGGAGTTTCACCCCTCCACTTT.

The chain links TRBV6-6 to TRBJ2-2, with D possibly being TRBD1 (6 bases). Trimming took 6 bases from V and 6 from J, leaving 14 bases between them. This CDR3 comprises 14 residues. Germline-derived CDR1 and CDR2 are MNHNY and SVGAGI (reference sequence). The CDR3 reads CASSTPGVAGELFF. The CDR3 DNA reads as TGTGCCAGCAGCACTCCAGGGGTGGCCGGGGAGCTGTTTTTT.

The gene calls are TRBV27 and TRBJ2-7; 8 bases align to TRBD1. This CDR3 is built from 14 residues. Germline trimming cut 5 bases from V and 7 bases from J; bases unmatched to any gene: 10. CDR1 and CDR2 (germline): MNHEY, SMNVEV (reference sequence). CDR3 DNA: TGTGCCAGCAGTACTGGACAGGGCGTCGGGGAGCAGTACTTC. This codes for CASSTGQGVGEQYF.

This sequence joins TRBV9 and TRBJ2-3, with D perhaps TRBD2 (7 bases). Trimming took off 3 bases at V and 3 bases at J, with 14 bases between the two ends. Germline V gene data show CDR1 as SGDLS and CDR2 as YYNGEE. This CDR3 is 15 amino acids long. The CDR3 is CASSGRGPGTDTQYF. The CDR3 nucleotides read TGTGCCAGCAGCGGGCGGGGGCCTGGAACAGATACGCAGTATTTT.

The rearrangement uses TRBV11-2 and TRBJ1-1, with 7 bases fitting TRBD1. Per the germline V gene, CDR1 is SGHAT and CDR2 is FQNNGV. The trim removed 5 bases at V and 5 bases at J, leaving 14 bases unmatched. There are 16 residues in the CDR3. Here the CDR3 DNA reads TGTGCCAGCAGCCCCCCCACAGGGGAGATCGGAACTGAAGCTTTCTTT. As protein: CASSPPTGEIGTEAFF. Full variable domain (outside the CDR3, taken from reference TRBV11-2 and TRBJ1-1): EAGVAQSPRYKIIEKRQSVAFWCNPISGHATLYWYQQILGQGPKLLIQFQNNGVVDDSQLPKDRFSAERLKGVDSTLKIQPAKLEDSAVYLCASSPPTGEIGTEAFFGQGTRLTVV.

V and J are TRBV30 and TRBJ1-2; no firm D call. The CDR3 is 12 amino acids. The ends were cut back, 7 bases at V and 5 bases at J, with 14 bases in the middle. Germline-derived CDR1 and CDR2 are GTSNPN and SVGIG (reference sequence). The DNA for the CDR3 is TGTGCCTTATTATTGGGAGCGTATGGCTACACCTTC. Protein sequence: CALLLGAYGYTF.

V usage is TRBV4-1 and J usage is TRBJ2-5, with D possibly being TRBD2 (6 bases). V was cut by 0 bases and J by 2 bases, with 16 bases left in between. This CDR3 region has 17 residues. The germline gives CDR1 MGHRA, CDR2 YSYEKL. CDR3 nucleotide sequence: TGCGCCAGCAGCCAAGATCAGCTGTTGGGACTGCAAGAGACCCAGTACTTC. It encodes CASSQDQLLGLQETQYF.

The chain employs TRBV5-8 and TRBJ2-1, with 13 bases identical to TRBD2. The germline V gene has CDR1 SGHTS and CDR2 YDEGEE. The V segment lost 7 bases and the J segment 0 bases; nucleotides outside the gene matches: 7. This CDR3 has 17 residues. The DNA for the CDR3 is TGTGCCAGCGTAACTAGCGGGAGGGTAAGCTCCTACAATGAGCAGTTCTTC. Translation gives CASVTSGRVSSYNEQFF.

This clone was counted between two and nine times. The CDR3 spells CASSFSGSINEQYF. In DNA, the CDR3 is TGTGCCAGCAGCTTTAGCGGGAGTATAAACGAGCAGTACTTC. This chain connects TRBV5-6 to TRBJ2-7, with TRBD2 identical over 9 bases. This CDR3 spans 14 amino acids. With 2 bases clipped from V and 5 bases from J, the junction kept 5 bases outside the gene matches. Per the germline V gene, CDR1 is SGHDT and CDR2 is YYEEEE.

The chain combines TRBV19 with TRBJ2-5; possibly TRBD1 or TRBD2 for D (8 bases each). The ends were cut back, 3 bases at V and 2 bases at J, with 25 bases in the middle. The CDR3 is made up of 19 amino acids. Germline loops: CDR1 LNHDA, CDR2 SQIVND (reference sequence). Here the CDR3 reads CASSIRGRGPREAQETQYF. CDR3 coding DNA: TGTGCCAGTAGTATTCGAGGCAGGGGGCCGCGGGAGGCACAAGAGACCCAGTACTTC.

This clone was detected only a few times. The rearrangement joins TRBV30 to TRBJ1-5, with 9 bases aligning to TRBD1. The CDR3 contains 13 residues. The J segment lost 7 bases and the V segment lost 7 bases, leaving 8 bases of the junction unmatched. In germline, CDR1 is GTSNPN, CDR2 SVGIG (reference sequence). CDR3 coding DNA: TGTGCCTATGACAGGGGGATTGGACAGCCCCAGCATTTT. This codes for CAYDRGIGQPQHF.

This sequence joins TRBV5-4 and TRBJ1-3; 7 bases line up with TRBD1. With V trimmed by 0 bases and J by 2 bases, 2 bases remained unmatched. This CDR3 contains 15 residues. CDR1 SGHNT and CDR2 YYREEE come from the germline V gene (reference sequence). The CDR3 region is CASSLEGGTGNTIYF. The CDR3 DNA reads as TGTGCCAGCAGCTTGGAAGGGGGCACTGGAAACACCATATATTTT.

V and J are TRBV14 and TRBJ2-3; a weak D match, TRBD2 (5 bases). V lost 0 bases and J lost 1, with 14 bases in between. This CDR3 is built from 17 residues. The germline gives CDR1 SGHDN, CDR2 FVKESK. The CDR3 is CASSQERGNMGTDTQYF. CDR3 nucleotide sequence: TGTGCCAGCAGCCAAGAAAGAGGGAACATGGGCACAGATACGCAGTATTTT. Full variable domain (missing parts from reference TRBV14 and TRBJ2-3): EAGVTQFPSHSVIEKGQTVTLRCDPISGHDNLYWYRRVMGKEIKFLLHFVKESKQDESGMPNNRFLAERTGGTYSTLKVQPAELEDSGVYFCASSQERGNMGTDTQYFGPGTRLTVL.

The J gene is TRBJ2-7, the V gene TRBV9; D call uncertain. The germline gives CDR1 SGDLS, CDR2 YYNGEE. This CDR3 has 13 amino acids. V was trimmed by 1 base and J by 3 bases, leaving 8 bases between them. The CDR3 DNA sequence: TGTGCCAGCAGCGTATGGCCGGACTACGAGCAGTACTTC. Amino acid sequence: CASSVWPDYEQYF.

The chain employs TRBV7-9 and TRBJ1-1; TRBD1 matches 9 bases. The CDR3 extends over 15 amino acids. With 4 bases clipped from V and 2 bases from J, the junction kept 5 bases outside the gene matches. CDR1 and CDR2 (germline): SEHNR, FQNEAQ (reference sequence). The CDR3 spells CASSSGQGINTEAFF. DNA for the CDR3: TGTGCCAGCAGCTCTGGACAGGGGATAAACACTGAAGCTTTCTTT.

DNA of the CDR3: TGTGCCAGCAGCTTAGAAGGGAACGGCTATCAGCCCCAGCATTTT. Its translation: CASSLEGNGYQPQHF. The gene calls are TRBV11-2 and TRBJ1-5; D gene ambiguous. From germline, CDR1 is SGHAT and CDR2 FQNNGV. The CDR3 totals 15 residues. The V gene lost 0 bases and the J gene lost 5 bases, with 11 bases spanning the gap.

This chain uses TRBV9 with TRBJ2-7, with D possibly being TRBD1 (5 bases). The CDR3 has 14 amino acids. CDR1 is SGDLS and CDR2 is YYNGEE in the germline V gene. Trimming left V 4 bases short and J 1 base short, with 12 bases between. CDR3 DNA: TGTGCCAGCAGCCCAGATCAGGGATCCTACGAGCAGTACTTC. Its protein is CASSPDQGSYEQYF.

The rearrangement joins TRBV9 to TRBJ2-7; 7 bases fit TRBD2. Germline loops: CDR1 SGDLS, CDR2 YYNGEE. V was clipped by 0 bases and J by 3 bases; unmatched bases: 3. There are 14 residues in the CDR3. The CDR3, as DNA: TGTGCCAGCAGCGTAGGGGAGGGGCTCTACGAGCAGTACTTC. Translation: CASSVGEGLYEQYF. Based on the CDR3 plus reference TRBV9 and TRBJ2-7, the full variable domain is DSGVTQTPKHLITATGQRVTLRCSPRSGDLSVYWYQQSLDQGLQFLIQYYNGEERAKGNILERFSAQQFPDLHSELNLSSLELGDSALYFCASSVGEGLYEQYFGPGTRLTVT.

This chain links TRBV5-6 with TRBJ2-7; no definite D call. Germline V CDR1 and CDR2: SGHDT, YYEEEE. V shed 4 bases and J shed 3 bases, with 11 bases lying between them. This CDR3 region has 13 residues. The CDR3 DNA reads as TGTGCCAGCAGCCACCCTATCAGCTACGAGCAGTACTTC. Translation: CASSHPISYEQYF. Based on the CDR3 plus reference TRBV5-6 and TRBJ2-7, the full variable domain is DAGVTQSPTHLIKTRGQQVTLRCSPKSGHDTVSWYQQALGQGPQFIFQYYEEEERQRGNFPDRFSGHQFPNYSSELNVNALLLGDSALYLCASSHPISYEQYFGPGTRLTVT.

This chain links TRBV4-3 with TRBJ1-2; D is undetermined. The CDR3 sequence is 15 residues long. Trimming removed 0 bases from V and 1 base from J, with 9 bases in between. CDR1 LGHNA and CDR2 YSLEER come from the germline V gene. The CDR3 nucleotides read TGCGCCAGCAGCCAAGATCGGGCGAGTAACTATGGCTACACCTTC. This encodes CASSQDRASNYGYTF.

The chain combines TRBV29-1 with TRBJ2-7; 8 bases match TRBD1. CDR3 length: 15 residues. Per the germline V gene, CDR1 is SQVTM and CDR2 is ANQGSEA. The trim removed 5 bases at V and 2 bases at J, leaving 11 bases unmatched. CDR3 nucleotides: TGCAGCGTTTTCGGATTTGAGGACAGGGCCTACGAGCAGTACTTC. This translates into CSVFGFEDRAYEQYF.